The entry that follows covers one T cell receptor beta chain sequence. Its specificity is unknown. This sample was taken from a study of T cell repertoires in cytomegalovirus infection. Whole-study context: Public signatures in TCR beta pointed to CMV infection and matching HLA type.

TCRdb redid the calling of the reads with MiXCR, one entry per CDR3 protein. The sample carries 300,000 or so distinct CDR3 sequences, 25% recorded once. Germline CDR1 LGHDT, CDR2 YNNKEL (reference sequence). V trimming: 4 bases; J trimming: 4 bases; junction bases outside the gene matches: 6. The CDR3 contains 15 residues. Points from the study as a whole: Clonotypes of TCR beta that were HLA-C-restricted and CMV-specific dominated the ex vivo response. Totalled public TCR beta family frequency picked out people who carried CMV plus the relevant HLA.

The source material was PBMCs. The rearrangement uses TRBV3-1 and TRBJ2-7; 11 nucleotides line up with TRBD1. The clonotype originates from a human donor in good health (CMV status not recorded). Some clones in this sample may be carry-over from other donors' samples. The CDR3 loop reads CASSPPDRGLYEQYF. CDR3 bases: TGTGCCAGCAGCCCTCCGGACAGGGGGCTGTACGAGCAGTACTTC.